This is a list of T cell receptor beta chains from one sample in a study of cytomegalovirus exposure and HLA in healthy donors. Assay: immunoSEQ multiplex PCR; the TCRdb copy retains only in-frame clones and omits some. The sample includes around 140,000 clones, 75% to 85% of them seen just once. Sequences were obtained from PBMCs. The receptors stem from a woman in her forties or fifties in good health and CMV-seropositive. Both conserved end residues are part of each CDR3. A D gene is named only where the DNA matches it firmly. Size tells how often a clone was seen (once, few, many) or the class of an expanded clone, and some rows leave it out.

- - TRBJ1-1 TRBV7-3 TGTGCCAGCAGCTTTACAATGAACACTGAAGCTTTCTTT CASSFTMNTEAFF
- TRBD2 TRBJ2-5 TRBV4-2 TGTGCCAGCAGCCGCCGGGACTATAGCCGGATCGAGACCCAGTACTTC CASSRRDYSRIETQYF
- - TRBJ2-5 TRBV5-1 TGCGCCAGCAGCTTCGGAGCAGATTACCAAGAGACCCAGTACTTC CASSFGADYQETQYF
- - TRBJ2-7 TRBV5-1 TGCGCCAGCAGCCGCGCCCCTGTCCGGGAGACGTACTTC CASSRAPVRETYF
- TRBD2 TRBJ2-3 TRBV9 TGTGCCAGCAGTTTATCCGGGACGGAGGGACTAAGCACAGATACGCAGTATTTT CASSLSGTEGLSTDTQYF
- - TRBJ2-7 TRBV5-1 TGCGCCAGCAGCTCTCTGGGGGGCGGGGGCTACGAGCAGTACTTC CASSSLGGGGYEQYF
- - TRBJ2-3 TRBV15 TGTGCCACCAGGTTGGGTGGGGGAGGAGATACGCAGTATTTT CATRLGGGGDTQYF
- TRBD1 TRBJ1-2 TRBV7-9 TGTGCCAGCAGCCCCGGGACAGGAGGCTACACCTTC CASSPGTGGYTF
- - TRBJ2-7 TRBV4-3 TGCGCCAGCAGCCAAGAAACTGAAGGCGGCTACGAGCAGTACTTC CASSQETEGGYEQYF
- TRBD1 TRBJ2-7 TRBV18 TGTGCCAGCTCACCTAGGCCGGGACAGGGGGGCGAGCAGTACTTC CASSPRPGQGGEQYF
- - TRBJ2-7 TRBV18 TGTGCCAGCTCACCACCCTGGACAGCTATCTCCTACGAGCAGTACTTC CASSPPWTAISYEQYF
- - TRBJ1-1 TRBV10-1 TGCGCCAGCAGCAGTAGCCGGAACACTGAAGCTTTCTTT CASSSSRNTEAFF
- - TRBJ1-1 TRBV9 TGTGCCAGCAGCGTAGGGGCGGGGGCTGGGACTGAAGCTTTCTTT CASSVGAGAGTEAFF
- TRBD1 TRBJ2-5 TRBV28 TGTGCCAGCAGCCCTCAGGGGGCCGAAGAGACCCAGTACTTC CASSPQGAEETQYF
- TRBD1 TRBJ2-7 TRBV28 TGTGCCAGCAGCCCTTACAGGGGAACACTACCGGGTGAGCAGTACTTC CASSPYRGTLPGEQYF
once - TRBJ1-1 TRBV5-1 TGCGCCAGCAGCTTGGGGGGTTGGGGGAGGACTGAAGCTTTCTTT CASSLGGWGRTEAFF
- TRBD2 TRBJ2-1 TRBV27 TGTGCCAGCAGTTCCCTAGCGGGAGGGCCGTTTGAGCAGTTCTTC CASSSLAGGPFEQFF
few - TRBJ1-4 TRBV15 TGTGCCACCAGCAGAGATCGGGCGGGGACGGAAAAACTGTTTTTT CATSRDRAGTEKLFF
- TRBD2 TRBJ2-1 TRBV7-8 TGTGCCAGCAGCTTGACTAGCGGGACTTACAATGAGCAGTTCTTC CASSLTSGTYNEQFF
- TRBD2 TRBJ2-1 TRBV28 TGTGCCAGCTGGACTAGCGGGAGGGGGAGCTCCTACAATGAGCAGTTCTTC CASWTSGRGSSYNEQFF
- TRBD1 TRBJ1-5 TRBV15 TGTGCCACCAGCCCGCGGACAGGGGGCGGGCAGCCCCAGCATTTT CATSPRTGGGQPQHF
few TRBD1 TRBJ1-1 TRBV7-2 TGTGCCAGCAGCCAGAGACAGGGGTCAACTGAAGCTTTCTTT CASSQRQGSTEAFF
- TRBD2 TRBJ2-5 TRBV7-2 TGTGCCAGCAGCTTGGGGCTAGCGGGGCAAGAGACCCAGTACTTC CASSLGLAGQETQYF
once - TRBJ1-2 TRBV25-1 TGTGCCAGCAGTGAATGGGGCGGGGGGTACACCTTC CASSEWGGGYTF
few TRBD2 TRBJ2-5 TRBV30 TGTGCCTGGAGGGATCGCCCCGGGGGGGAAGAGACCCAGTACTTC CAWRDRPGGEETQYF
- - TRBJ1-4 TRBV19 TGTGCCAGTAGTACCCAGGGTGCATCTAATGAAAAACTGTTTTTT CASSTQGASNEKLFF
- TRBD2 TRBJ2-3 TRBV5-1 TGCGCCAGCAGCTTGGGAGCGGGACCCACAGATACGCAGTATTTT CASSLGAGPTDTQYF
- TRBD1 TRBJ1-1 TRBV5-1 TGTGCCAGCAGCTCAGGACAGGCCCTGAAGGCTTTCTTT CASSSGQALKAFF
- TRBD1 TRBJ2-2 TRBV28 TGTGCCAGCAGTTTAATGACAGGGAATGTTCGAACCGGGGAGCTGTTTTTT CASSLMTGNVRTGELFF
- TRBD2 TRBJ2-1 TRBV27 TGTGCCAGCAGTTTGGGGCGGGAGGGAAATGAGCAGTTCTTC CASSLGREGNEQFF
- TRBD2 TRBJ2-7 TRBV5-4 TGTGCCAGCAGGAACAAGACTAGCGGGAGACCTTACGAGCAGTACTTC CASRNKTSGRPYEQYF
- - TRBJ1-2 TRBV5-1 TGCGCCAGCAGCGTAGCCGCGGACAGCTATGGCTACACCTTC CASSVAADSYGYTF
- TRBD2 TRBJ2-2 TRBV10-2 TGCGCCAGCAATCCCGCCGGGACTAGCGGGGTAAACACCGGGGAGCTGTTTTTT CASNPAGTSGVNTGELFF
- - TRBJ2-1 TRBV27 TGTGCCAGCAGTTTATCGGGGCTGGTCGTACGTGGTCTTGACAATGAGCAGTTCTTC CASSLSGLVVRGLDNEQFF
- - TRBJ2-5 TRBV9 TGTGCCAGCAGTCGGGCAGGAGGGCGGGGAGAGACCCAGTACTTC CASSRAGGRGETQYF
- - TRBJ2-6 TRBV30 TGTGCCTGGAGTCCGGACATTTCTGGGGCCAACGTCCTGACTTTC CAWSPDISGANVLTF
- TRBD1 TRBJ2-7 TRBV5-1 TGCGCCAGCAGCATGGAACTGCAGGGGGAGACCTACGAGCAGTACTTC CASSMELQGETYEQYF